The TCR beta chain described here comes from a study of T cells in localized non-small cell lung cancer. Whole-study findings and limits: Adjacent uninvolved lung had the highest clonality, suggesting focused antigen responses. Median around 60 top-100 tumor clones were shared with paired adjacent lung.

Sequenced by immunoSEQ multiplex PCR; TCRdb stores in-frame clones only, minus some. The sample shows tens of thousands of clones, more than 75% of them seen only once. Between the trimmed V and J ends, which lost 4 bases and 1 base, there was a span of 10 bases. CDR1 and CDR2 from the germline V gene are MNHNY and SVGAGI (reference sequence). This CDR3 region has 14 residues. About this clone: Its antigen is not known.

The TCR comes from a male donor at least 60 years old with stage I squamous cell lung carcinoma. Sequenced material: peripheral blood, taken before any cancer treatment. The chain couples TRBV6-6 to TRBJ2-5; D unclear. In DNA, the CDR3 is TGTGCCAGCAGTTCCTACAGCCCCCAAGAGACCCAGTACTTC. It is translated as CASSSYSPQETQYF.